These 32 T cell receptor beta chains were all obtained from the same sample, sequenced in a study of cytomegalovirus exposure and HLA in healthy donors. The protocol was immunoSEQ multiplex PCR, while the TCRdb copy is restricted to in-frame clones and leaves out a portion. The table includes about 150,000 clones, about 91% detected once. Sequencing input: PBMCs. These receptors came from a woman younger than 35 in good health and CMV-seropositive.

The V and J genes are TRBV6-5 and TRBJ2-1, with 12 positions matching TRBD1. The CDR3 runs to 16 residues. Germline V gene data show CDR1 as MNHEY and CDR2 as SVGAGI. Trimming cost V 3 bases and J 9 bases; bases outside gene matches: 9. CDR3 amino acids: CASSYPGTGGKGEQFF. CDR3 in DNA: TGTGCCAGCAGTTATCCCGGGACAGGGGGCAAGGGTGAGCAGTTCTTC.

This chain links TRBV14 with TRBJ2-3; 10 positions agree with TRBD1. This CDR3 contains 16 residues. Germline lookup yields CDR1 SGHDN and CDR2 FVKESK. The ends lost 4 bases at V and 5 bases at J; junction bases unmatched: 9. The CDR3 coding sequence is TGTGCCAGCAGCCTATATCCGGGACAGGGGAAAGATACGCAGTATTTT. As protein: CASSLYPGQGKDTQYF.

V gene TRBV7-2 combines with J gene TRBJ2-5; TRBD2 aligns across 7 bases. The J segment lost 5 bases and the V segment lost 5 bases, leaving 11 bases of the junction unmatched. Looked up from germline, CDR1 is SGHTA and CDR2 is FQGNSA. The CDR3 runs to 15 residues. DNA of the CDR3: TGTGCCAGCAGCCTCTGGGGGGGAGGGCAGGAGACCCAGTACTTC. Its protein product is CASSLWGGGQETQYF.

The rearrangement links TRBV5-6 to TRBJ2-7, with D perhaps matching TRBD2 (5 bases). This CDR3 has 12 residues. CDR1 and CDR2 (germline): SGHDT, YYEEEE. Trimming took off 3 bases at V and 7 bases at J, with 11 bases between the two ends. The CDR3: CASSWTGQEQYF. CDR3 DNA: TGTGCCAGCAGCTGGACTGGTCAAGAGCAGTACTTC.

This chain joins TRBV5-1 and TRBJ2-1, with 8 nucleotides matching TRBD2. Germline V lookup: CDR1 SGHRS, CDR2 YFSETQ. The CDR3 has 15 amino acids. With 5 bases clipped from V and 7 bases from J, the junction kept 11 bases outside the gene matches. The DNA for the CDR3 is TGCGCCAGCAGATCGGAACGGGGGGGCCTGAATGAGCAGTTCTTC. Encoded protein: CASRSERGGLNEQFF.

This chain joins TRBV6-1 and TRBJ2-7; 7 bases fit TRBD2. In germline, CDR1 is MNHNS, CDR2 SASEGT. Losses at the gene ends were 4 bases for V and 2 bases for J; bases not matched to a gene: 8. This CDR3 is built from 15 residues. The CDR3 region has the DNA TGTGCCAGCAGTGCTCGGCGGAGCGGGACCTACGAGCAGTACTTC. It codes for CASSARRSGTYEQYF.

This sequence joins TRBV5-1 and TRBJ1-1; 7 bases map to TRBD1. The CDR3 covers 14 residues. Unmatched junction bases numbered 5, after V lost 1 base and J lost 5 bases. Germline lookup yields CDR1 SGHRS and CDR2 YFSETQ. Here the CDR3 DNA reads TGCGCCAGCAGCTTGACAGGGGCGGTGACTGAAGCTTTCTTT. Its protein is CASSLTGAVTEAFF.

The rearrangement joins TRBV6-1 to TRBJ2-7; TRBD1 might be the D (6 bases). Per the germline V gene, CDR1 is MNHNS and CDR2 is SASEGT. Trimming stripped 5 bases from V and 4 bases from J, with 9 bases between. The CDR3 contains 12 residues. CDR3 nucleotide sequence: TGTGCCAGCAGTCAGAGGGGGTACGAGCAGTACTTC. It codes for CASSQRGYEQYF.

The chain combines TRBV28 with TRBJ1-5; D is unclear. The germline CDR1 and CDR2 sequences are MDHEN and SYDVKM. This CDR3 spans 17 amino acids. Trimming left V 6 bases short and J 0 bases short, with 18 bases between. The CDR3 DNA sequence: TGTGCCAGCAGCCATCCCGTACCAGAAATTAGCAATCAGCCCCAGCATTTT. Protein product: CASSHPVPEISNQPQHF.

This clone rates as medium-sized. This chain links TRBV2 with TRBJ1-2, with 7 bases fitting TRBD1. The CDR3 loop spans 13 amino acids. The junction had 3 bases not matched to a gene; V was cut back by 6 bases and J by 2 bases. Germline CDR1 is SNHLY and CDR2 is FYNNEI. Written as DNA, the CDR3 is TGTGCCAGCAGAGAGGACAGGAACTATGGCTACACCTTC. This translates into CASREDRNYGYTF.

This sequence joins TRBV14 and TRBJ2-1; 14 bases match TRBD2. This CDR3 is built from 16 residues. CDR1 and CDR2 from the germline V gene are SGHDN and FVKESK. V shed 3 bases and J 3 bases; nucleotides not matched to a gene: 1. The CDR3 bases are TGTGCCAGCAGCCATGGACTAGCGGGGGGCTACAATGAGCAGTTCTTC. The encoded protein is CASSHGLAGGYNEQFF.

This chain joins TRBV29-1 and TRBJ1-1; D is possibly TRBD1 (5 bases). CDR3 size: 19 residues. Germline values: CDR1 SQVTM, CDR2 ANQGSEA. V shed 4 bases and J shed 4 bases, with 31 bases lying between them. CDR3 bases: TGCAGCGTTGTAGCCGCTTCTTCGATGTATGCCAGGGTGAGCACTGAAGCTTTCTTT. It is translated as CSVVAASSMYARVSTEAFF.

The chain couples TRBV6-5 to TRBJ1-4; D is uncertain. The V gene lost 4 bases and the J gene lost 7 bases, with 13 bases spanning the gap. Germline V lookup: CDR1 MNHEY, CDR2 SVGAGI. The CDR3 totals 14 residues. The CDR3 DNA reads as TGTGCCAGCAGTTCTGCGGGCCCTGGTGAAAAACTGTTTTTT. It is translated as CASSSAGPGEKLFF.

The J gene is TRBJ1-5, the V gene TRBV7-9; D is unresolved. Looked up from germline, CDR1 is SEHNR and CDR2 is FQNEAQ (reference sequence). The CDR3 spans 16 residues. The germline V and J ends were trimmed by 0 bases and 7 bases, with 16 bases remaining between them. The CDR3 DNA is TGTGCCAGCAGCTTAGCTTCAGGTCGGGGTGGACAGCCCCAGCATTTT. Translated, it gives CASSLASGRGGQPQHF.

This sequence joins TRBV6-6 and TRBJ1-2, with TRBD1 matching 11 bases. V gave up 4 bases and J gave up 6 bases; unmatched junction bases: 4. The CDR3 length is 14 residues. CDR1 is MNHNY and CDR2 is SVGAGI in the germline V gene (reference sequence). This CDR3 is CASSSGQGVNGYTF. The CDR3 region has the DNA TGTGCCAGCAGTTCGGGACAGGGGGTTAATGGCTACACCTTC.

The gene calls are TRBV30 and TRBJ1-1, with a weak D call TRBD1 (6 bases). V was pared by 0 bases and J by 5 bases, with 13 bases between. In germline, CDR1 is GTSNPN, CDR2 SVGIG (reference sequence). This CDR3 is 14 amino acids long. The CDR3 nucleotides are TGTGCCTGGAGTGTTGGGGCAGGGGCGACTGAAGCTTTCTTT. Residues: CAWSVGAGATEAFF. Full variable domain (outside the CDR3, taken from reference TRBV30 and TRBJ1-1): SQTIHQWPATLVQPVGSPLSLECTVEGTSNPNLYWYRQAAGRGLQLLFYSVGIGQISSEVPQNLSASRPQDRQFILSSKKLLLSDSGFYLCAWSVGAGATEAFFGQGTRLTVV.

The chain has TRBV11-2 and TRBJ2-1; 13 nucleotides match TRBD2. Germline V CDR1 and CDR2: SGHAT, FQNNGV. The junction had 8 bases not matched to a gene; V was cut back by 5 bases and J by 4 bases. CDR3 size: 17 residues. CDR3 sequence reads: CASSTGLAGAFYNEQFF. In DNA form, the CDR3 reads TGTGCCAGCAGCACAGGACTAGCGGGGGCCTTTTACAATGAGCAGTTCTTC. Drawing the rest from reference TRBV11-2 and TRBJ2-1, the complete variable domain is EAGVAQSPRYKIIEKRQSVAFWCNPISGHATLYWYQQILGQGPKLLIQFQNNGVVDDSQLPKDRFSAERLKGVDSTLKIQPAKLEDSAVYLCASSTGLAGAFYNEQFFGPGTRLTVL.

This clone occurred once. The V call is TRBV5-1, the J call TRBJ2-7; 9 bases map to TRBD2. The germline gives CDR1 SGHRS, CDR2 YFSETQ. J was trimmed by 3 bases and V by 3 bases; bases with no gene match: 4. The CDR3 extends over 14 amino acids. The CDR3 region is CASSSETSGYEQYF. DNA of the CDR3: TGCGCCAGCAGCTCGGAGACTAGCGGCTACGAGCAGTACTTC.

DNA for the CDR3: TGTGCCAGTATGGTAACTAGCGGGGGGCCTAGCACAGATACGCAGTATTTT. The encoded protein is CASMVTSGGPSTDTQYF. V gene TRBV19 combines with J gene TRBJ2-3; 12 bases are shared with TRBD2. CDR1 and CDR2 from the germline V gene are LNHDA and SQIVND (reference sequence). V trimming: 7 bases; J trimming: 0 bases; junction bases outside the gene matches: 8. CDR3 length: 17 amino acids.

The CDR3 DNA reads as TGTGCCAGCAGCTTAGGGGGGACGAGCGGGGCTAGCACAGATACGCAGTATTTT. Translation gives CASSLGGTSGASTDTQYF. The gene calls are TRBV7-2 and TRBJ2-3, with TRBD2 matching 7 bases. J gave up 0 bases and V 1 base, and 10 bases lay outside the gene matches. This CDR3 region has 18 residues. The germline gives CDR1 SGHTA, CDR2 FQGNSA.

This chain connects TRBV2 to TRBJ1-1; 10 nucleotides match TRBD1. CDR3 size: 16 residues. Germline lookup yields CDR1 SNHLY and CDR2 FYNNEI. The trim removed 5 bases at V and 4 bases at J, leaving 10 bases unmatched. In DNA, the CDR3 is TGTGCCAGCAGTTCGGCGACAGGGGGCGAAGGCACTGAAGCTTTCTTT. Translation gives CASSSATGGEGTEAFF.

CDR3 nucleotide sequence: TGTGCCAGCAGGGACAGGGGGCCTCAGCCCCAGCATTTT. This sequence encodes CASRDRGPQPQHF. The V gene is TRBV6-1, the J gene TRBJ1-5; 11 nucleotides align to TRBD1. V gave up 6 bases and J gave up 6 bases; unmatched junction bases: 1. The V gene's germline CDR1 is MNHNS and CDR2 SASEGT. CDR3 length equals 13 residues.

This rearrangement joins TRBV30 to TRBJ2-3, with D possibly being TRBD2 (6 bases). The ends were cut back, 5 bases at V and 4 bases at J, with 16 bases in the middle. Germline CDR1 reads GTSNPN; CDR2 reads SVGIG (reference sequence). The CDR3 is 14 residues long. CDR3 loop: CAWGGVHPADTQYF. The DNA for the CDR3 is TGTGCCTGGGGAGGGGTCCATCCAGCAGATACGCAGTATTTT.

The rearrangement uses TRBV7-4 and TRBJ2-7; tentatively, D is TRBD1 (5 bases). V lost 0 bases and J lost 4, with 13 bases in between. The CDR3 totals 15 residues. Germline-derived CDR1 and CDR2 are SGHVT and SQSDAQ. The CDR3 DNA is TGTGCCAGCAGCTTAGCCCGCAGGGTTACTTACGAGCAGTACTTC. Amino acids: CASSLARRVTYEQYF.

CDR3 DNA: TGTGCCAGTAACCCCGGGACTAGCCAAGAGACCCAGTACTTC. It yields the protein CASNPGTSQETQYF. V is TRBV19 and J is TRBJ2-5, with TRBD2 matching over 8 bases. From germline, CDR1 is LNHDA and CDR2 SQIVND (reference sequence). The CDR3 is made up of 14 amino acids. Trimming at V came to 7 bases and at J to 1 base, leaving 5 bases not matched to a gene.

This rearrangement joins TRBV5-1 to TRBJ2-5; 8 nucleotides line up with TRBD1. The J segment lost 5 bases and the V segment lost 4 bases, leaving 10 bases of the junction unmatched. The CDR3 has 15 amino acids. The germline gives CDR1 SGHRS, CDR2 YFSETQ. The CDR3 DNA reads as TGCGCCAGCAGCCGGGACAGGAGGACTCGGGAGACCCAGTACTTC. It specifies CASSRDRRTRETQYF. Complete variable domain (other parts from reference TRBV5-1 and TRBJ2-5): KAGVTQTPRYLIKTRGQQVTLSCSPISGHRSVSWYQQTPGQGLQFLFEYFSETQRNKGNFPGRFSGRQFSNSRSEMNVSTLELGDSALYLCASSRDRRTRETQYFGPGTRLLVL.

The rearrangement links TRBV6-1 to TRBJ2-1; 12 bases are a match to TRBD2. V lost 11 bases and J lost 5; bases outside the gene matches: 10. The CDR3 extends over 15 amino acids. Germline V CDR1 and CDR2: MNHNS, SASEGT. The CDR3 DNA reads TGTGCCGGCGGACTAGCGGGGACATTAGACAATGAGCAGTTCTTC. The encoded protein is CAGGLAGTLDNEQFF.

For the CDR3, the DNA is TGTGCCTGGAGTGAAGCGGGGACTCAAGAGACCCAGTACTTC. This codes for CAWSEAGTQETQYF. V gene TRBV30 combines with J gene TRBJ2-5, with 7 bases lining up with TRBD2. V lost 1 base and J lost 2; bases outside the gene matches: 4. CDR1 is GTSNPN, CDR2 SVGIG, per germline (reference sequence). This CDR3 contains 14 residues.

The chain links TRBV2 to TRBJ2-2; D is ambiguous. The CDR3 covers 16 residues. Germline V gene lookup returns CDR1 SNHLY and CDR2 FYNNEI. Trimming stripped 1 base from V and 0 bases from J, with 9 bases between. The CDR3 nucleotides read TGTGCCAGCAGTGAAGTTGCGGCGTCGAACACCGGGGAGCTGTTTTTT. Translating it yields CASSEVAASNTGELFF.

The rearrangement links TRBV20-1 to TRBJ1-1, with 8 bases identical to TRBD1. Germline trimming cut 3 bases from V and 9 bases from J; bases unmatched to any gene: 3. Looked up from germline, CDR1 is DFQATT and CDR2 is SNEGSKA (reference sequence). CDR3 length: 11 residues. CDR3 in DNA: TGCAGTGCTAGGGGGACAGGACAAGCTTTCTTT. It encodes CSARGTGQAFF.

This chain uses TRBV4-1 with TRBJ1-1, with D maybe TRBD1 (5 bases). This CDR3 region has 13 residues. Trimming stripped 2 bases from V and 10 bases from J, with 14 bases between. CDR1 MGHRA and CDR2 YSYEKL come from the germline V gene. The CDR3 loop reads CASSQKDTLGAFF. The CDR3 region has the DNA TGCGCCAGCAGCCAAAAGGACACACTGGGAGCTTTCTTT.

The V and J genes are TRBV19 and TRBJ2-7; 7 nucleotides line up with TRBD1. Germline trimming cut 2 bases from V and 2 bases from J; bases unmatched to any gene: 9. The germline gives CDR1 LNHDA, CDR2 SQIVND (reference sequence). This CDR3 region has 16 residues. CDR3 DNA: TGTGCCAGTAGTATACTACGACAGGGAAGACCCTACGAGCAGTACTTC. This codes for CASSILRQGRPYEQYF.